The clone carrying this TCR beta chain was detected only a few times. Its antigen is unidentified. Using RNA transcripts as the source, TCR beta CDR3 regions were amplified. RT-PCR in the first round (using the HTBI primer set) targeted the TCR CDR3. Each CDR3 protein is one row after TCRdb ran MiXCR on the multiplex PCR reads. This table has approximately 400,000 distinct CDR3 sequences, more than 15% appearing once. The sample belongs to a study of T cells in Graves' hyperthyroidism and ophthalmopathy. Across 18 months, stable Graves' hyperthyroidism was marked by no progression to ophthalmopathy. Every diagnosis used clinical symptoms, serum thyroxine and TRAb, thyroid ultrasound and orbital computed tomography. Over 9 ml of fresh peripheral blood supplied the PBMCs. Trimming removed 0 bases from V and 6 bases from J, with 10 bases in between. The CDR3 runs 13 residues. The germline V gene has CDR1 SGDLS and CDR2 YYNGEE.

Study conclusions and caveats: Most clonotypes that expanded in the thyroid above 0.001 also showed up in blood.

The rearrangement links TRBV9 to TRBJ2-7; D is unclear. This TCR derives from a woman aged 18-29 years with Graves' hyperthyroidism. The sample consisted of blood. CDR3 in amino acids: CASSVVLDGEQYF. In nucleotides, the CDR3 is TGTGCCAGCAGCGTAGTTCTAGACGGCGAGCAGTACTTC.